In this sample, the clone carrying this T cell receptor beta chain turned up a few times. The antigen is undetermined. This sample's TCRbeta library carried unique molecular identifier barcodes. Each CDR3 protein gets one entry after TCRdb re-called the PCR reads with MiXCR. The table records about 310,000 distinct CDR3 sequences, more than 20% of them present only once. The CDR3 contains 15 residues. Germline CDR1 is SGHRS and CDR2 is YFSETQ. V dropped 0 bases and J dropped 3 bases, with 13 bases sitting between them. This record comes from a study of T-cell reconstitution after alpha-beta-depleted transplantation in children. Notes on the study in general: After one year, T-cell counts and TCRbeta diversity mostly came from new T cells.

The receptor was isolated from a male patient under 18 who had a stem cell transplant for acute lymphoblastic leukemia, so the T cells may come from the graft donor. The material was PBMCs, mostly from graft donor cells, obtained 180 days after TCRalphabeta/CD19-depleted stem cell transplant. The genes are TRBV5-1 and TRBJ2-7; D is possibly TRBD1 (6 bases). CDR3 coding DNA: TGCGCCAGCAGCTTGGACAGGGCCCTGGGCTACGAGCAGTACTTC. Amino acid sequence: CASSLDRALGYEQYF.